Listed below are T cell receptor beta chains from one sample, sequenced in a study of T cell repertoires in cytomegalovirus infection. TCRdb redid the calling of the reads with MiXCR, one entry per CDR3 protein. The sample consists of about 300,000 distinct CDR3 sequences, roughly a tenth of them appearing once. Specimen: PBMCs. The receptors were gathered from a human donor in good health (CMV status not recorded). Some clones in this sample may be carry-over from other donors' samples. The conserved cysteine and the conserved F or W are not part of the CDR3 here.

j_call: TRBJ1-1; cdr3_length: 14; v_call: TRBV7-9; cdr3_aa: ASSPQPGLGNTEAF
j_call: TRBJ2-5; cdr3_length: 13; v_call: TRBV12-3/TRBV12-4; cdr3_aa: ASSANGLIQETQY
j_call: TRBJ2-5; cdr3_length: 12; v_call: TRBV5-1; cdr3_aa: ASSAGQGRETQY
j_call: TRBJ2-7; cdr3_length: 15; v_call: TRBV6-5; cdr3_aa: ASSYSDPRGRGYEQY
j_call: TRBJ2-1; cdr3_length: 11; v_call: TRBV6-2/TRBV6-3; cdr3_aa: ASSLFGSHEQF
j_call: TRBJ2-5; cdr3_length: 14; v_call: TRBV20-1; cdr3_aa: SAPPSGRGGRETQY
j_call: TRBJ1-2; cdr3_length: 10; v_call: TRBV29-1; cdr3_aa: MSGGQNYGYT
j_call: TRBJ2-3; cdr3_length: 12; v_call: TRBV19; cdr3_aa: ASSPASRTDTQY
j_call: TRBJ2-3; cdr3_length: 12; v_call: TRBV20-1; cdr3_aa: SARLSGGTDTQY
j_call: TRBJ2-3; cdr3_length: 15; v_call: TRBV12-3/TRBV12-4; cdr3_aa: ASSPIPRGLGTDTQY
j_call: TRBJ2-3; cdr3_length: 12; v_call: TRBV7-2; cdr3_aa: ASSDGGGRDTQY
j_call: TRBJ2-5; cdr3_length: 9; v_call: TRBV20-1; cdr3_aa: SARLSETQY
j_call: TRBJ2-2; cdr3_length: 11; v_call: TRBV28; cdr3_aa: ASRTGGTGELF
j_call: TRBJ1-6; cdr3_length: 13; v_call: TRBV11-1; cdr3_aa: ASSSGTGHGSPLH
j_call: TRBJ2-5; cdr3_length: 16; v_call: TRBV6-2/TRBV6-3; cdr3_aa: ASSYSTGRAGRQETQY
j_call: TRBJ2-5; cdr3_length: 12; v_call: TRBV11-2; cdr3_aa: ASSLDAGTETQY
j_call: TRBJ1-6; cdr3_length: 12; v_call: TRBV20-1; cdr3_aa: SAHLTGGYSPLH
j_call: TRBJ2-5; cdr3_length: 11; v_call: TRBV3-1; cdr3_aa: ASSQAHQETQY
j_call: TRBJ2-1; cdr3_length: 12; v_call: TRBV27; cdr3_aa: AREIGTVYNEQF
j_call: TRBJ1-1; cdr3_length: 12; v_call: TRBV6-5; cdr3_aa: ASSYKGGGTEAF